The text below deals with one T cell receptor (beta chain). This entry comes from a study of T cells in tuberculosis. Sequencing used immunoSEQ multiplex PCR; TCRdb keeps in-frame clones, though not all of them. This table has about 41,000 clones, nearly 97% appearing once. There are 15 residues in the CDR3. The J segment lost 4 bases and the V segment lost 5 bases, leaving 5 bases of the junction unmatched. The V gene's germline CDR1 is MDHEN and CDR2 SYDVKM. The chain carries TRBV28 and TRBJ2-5, with 12 nucleotides matching TRBD2. The receptor comes from a donor between 10 and 29 years old with latent tuberculosis or without tuberculosis infection. Sequenced material: PBMCs. The CDR3 reads CASSATSGGRETQYF. The DNA of the CDR3 is TGTGCCAGCAGTGCTACTAGCGGGGGGCGAGAGACCCAGTACTTC.